This TCR beta chain was profiled in a study of blood T cell repertoires in COVID-19. Study-wide context: COVID-19 samples, acute and convalescent, were from the United States, Italy and Spain. The cDNA or gDNA used as material had been derived from T cells, B-cell-depleted T cells, or PBMCs.

This CDR3 comprises 15 residues. Germline V gene lookup returns CDR1 SGHDT and CDR2 YYEEEE. The ends lost 0 bases at V and 7 bases at J; junction bases unmatched: 6. As handled by the study authors: The authors estimated nucleated cell counts from reference gene primer amplification. The repertoire was sequenced with immunoSEQ multiplex PCR; TCRdb's copy has only in-frame clones and lacks some. Clone size and the V and J calls come from that table; the DNA yielded D and trimming. Of approximately 76,000 clones in the sample, around nine tenths are singletons; the top ten hold roughly 8%. Sequenced material: peripheral blood. This chain uses TRBV5-6 with TRBJ2-7; TRBD2 matches at 11 bases. The receptor's source is a man aged 25-45 years with acute or convalescent COVID-19. CDR3 sequence (DNA): TGTGCCAGCAGCTTGGGTAGCGGGAGGGCATTAGAGCAGTACTTC. Translation: CASSLGSGRALEQYF.